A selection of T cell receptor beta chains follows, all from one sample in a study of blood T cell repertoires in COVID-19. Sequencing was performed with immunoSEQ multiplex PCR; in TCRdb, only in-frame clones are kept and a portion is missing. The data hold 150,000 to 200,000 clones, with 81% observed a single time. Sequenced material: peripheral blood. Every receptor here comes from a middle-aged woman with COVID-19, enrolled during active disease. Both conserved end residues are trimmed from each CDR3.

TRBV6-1 ASSESYYGYT
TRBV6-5 AGSGTGRLYYGYT
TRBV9 ASSVGQAGIGTQY
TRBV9 ASSPQPNYGYT
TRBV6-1 ASSEVEDGGSDTQY
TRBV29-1 SAYQGTEAF
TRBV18 ASSPASGEQF
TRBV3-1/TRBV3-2 ASSRGGVGATKEQY
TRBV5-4 ASSQQIAQETQY
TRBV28 ASTAWSTRGGELF
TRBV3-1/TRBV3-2 ASSLYTGELF
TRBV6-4 ASSLDRGLYNEQF
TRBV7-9 ASSWGLGGTEAF
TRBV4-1 ASSQLLAGNEQY
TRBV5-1 ASSLATSGYNEQF
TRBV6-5 ASSTGTGNYEQY
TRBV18 ASSPYVSAGSNYGYT
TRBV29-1 SVDTGF
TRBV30 AWRAKGVHQPQH
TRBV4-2 ASSQAPSGGAEDTQY
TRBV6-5 ASEGPASEAF
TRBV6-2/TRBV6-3 ASSSRLDSGELF